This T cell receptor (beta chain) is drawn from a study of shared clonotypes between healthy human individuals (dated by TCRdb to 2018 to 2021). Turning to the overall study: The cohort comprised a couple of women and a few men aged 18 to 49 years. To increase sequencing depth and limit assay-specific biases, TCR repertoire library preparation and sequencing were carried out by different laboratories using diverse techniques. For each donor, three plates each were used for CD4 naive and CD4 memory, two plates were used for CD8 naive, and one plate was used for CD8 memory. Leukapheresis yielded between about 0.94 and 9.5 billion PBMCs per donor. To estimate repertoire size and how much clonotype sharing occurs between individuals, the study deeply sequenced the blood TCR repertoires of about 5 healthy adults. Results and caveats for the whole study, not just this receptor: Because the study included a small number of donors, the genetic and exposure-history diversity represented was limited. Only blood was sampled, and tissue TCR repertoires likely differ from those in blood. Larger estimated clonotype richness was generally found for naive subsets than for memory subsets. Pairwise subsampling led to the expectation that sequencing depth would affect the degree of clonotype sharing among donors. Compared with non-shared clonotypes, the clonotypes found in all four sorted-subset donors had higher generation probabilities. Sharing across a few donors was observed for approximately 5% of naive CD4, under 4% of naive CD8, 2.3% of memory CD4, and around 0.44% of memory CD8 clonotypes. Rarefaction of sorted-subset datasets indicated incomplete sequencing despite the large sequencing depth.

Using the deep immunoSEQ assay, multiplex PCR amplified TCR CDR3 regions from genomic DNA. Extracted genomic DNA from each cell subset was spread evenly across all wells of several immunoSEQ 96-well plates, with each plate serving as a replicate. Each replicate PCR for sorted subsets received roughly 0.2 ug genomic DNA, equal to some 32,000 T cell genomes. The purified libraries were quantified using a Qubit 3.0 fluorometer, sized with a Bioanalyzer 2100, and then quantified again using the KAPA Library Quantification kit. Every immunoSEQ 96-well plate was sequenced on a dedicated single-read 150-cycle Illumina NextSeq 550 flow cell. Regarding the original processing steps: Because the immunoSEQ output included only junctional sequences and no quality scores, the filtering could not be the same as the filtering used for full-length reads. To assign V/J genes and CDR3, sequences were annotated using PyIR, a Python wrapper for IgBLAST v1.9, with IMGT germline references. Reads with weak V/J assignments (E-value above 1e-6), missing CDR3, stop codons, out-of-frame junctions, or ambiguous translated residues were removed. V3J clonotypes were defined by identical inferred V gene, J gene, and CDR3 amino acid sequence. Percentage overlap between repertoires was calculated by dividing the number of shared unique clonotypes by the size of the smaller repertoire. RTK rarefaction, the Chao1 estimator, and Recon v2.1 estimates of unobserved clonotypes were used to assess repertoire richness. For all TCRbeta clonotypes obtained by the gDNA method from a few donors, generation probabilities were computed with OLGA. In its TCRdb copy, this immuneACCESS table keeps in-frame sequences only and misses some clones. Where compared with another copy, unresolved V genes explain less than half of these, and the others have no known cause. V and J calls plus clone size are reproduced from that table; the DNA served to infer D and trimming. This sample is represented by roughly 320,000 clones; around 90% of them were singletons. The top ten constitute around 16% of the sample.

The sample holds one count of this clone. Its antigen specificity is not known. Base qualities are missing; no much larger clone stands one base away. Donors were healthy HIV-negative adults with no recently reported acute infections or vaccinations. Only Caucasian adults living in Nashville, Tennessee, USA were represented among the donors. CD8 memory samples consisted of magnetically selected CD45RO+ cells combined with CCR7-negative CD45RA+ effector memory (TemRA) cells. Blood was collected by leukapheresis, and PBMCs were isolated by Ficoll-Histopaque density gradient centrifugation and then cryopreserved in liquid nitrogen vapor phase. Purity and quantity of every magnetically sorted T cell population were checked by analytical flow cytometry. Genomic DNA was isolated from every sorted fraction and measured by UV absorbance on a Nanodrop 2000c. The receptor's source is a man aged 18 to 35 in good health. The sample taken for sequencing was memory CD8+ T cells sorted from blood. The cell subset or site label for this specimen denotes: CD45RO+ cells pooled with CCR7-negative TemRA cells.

The nucleotides read TGTGCCAGCAGTTACTCGACCGGGTACGGCTACACCTTC. This gives the protein CASSYSTGYGYTF. The chain is encoded by TRBV6-5 joined to TRBJ1-2, with no confident D gene call. V is shortened by 0 bases, J by 8 bases, and the region joining them spans 10 bases. Per the germline V gene, MNHEY is the CDR1 and SVGAGI is the CDR2. The CDR3 has 13 amino acids, counting the end cysteine and phenylalanine. Only the CDR3 DNA is retained, 39 bases long and in frame from the first base.